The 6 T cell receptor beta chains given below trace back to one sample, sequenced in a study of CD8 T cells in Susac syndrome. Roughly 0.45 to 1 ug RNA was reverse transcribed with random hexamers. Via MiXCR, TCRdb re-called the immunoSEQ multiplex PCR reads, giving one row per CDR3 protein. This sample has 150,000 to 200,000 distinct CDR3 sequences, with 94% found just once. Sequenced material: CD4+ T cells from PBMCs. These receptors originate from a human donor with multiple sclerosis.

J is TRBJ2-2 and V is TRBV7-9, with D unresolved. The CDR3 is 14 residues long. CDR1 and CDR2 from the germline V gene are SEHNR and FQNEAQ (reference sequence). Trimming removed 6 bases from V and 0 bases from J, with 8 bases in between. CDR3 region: CASRGLTNTGELFF. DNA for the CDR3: TGTGCCAGCAGGGGGTTAACGAACACCGGGGAGCTGTTTTTT. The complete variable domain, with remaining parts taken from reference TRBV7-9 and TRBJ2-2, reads DTGVSQNPRHKITKRGQNVTFRCDPISEHNRLYWYRQTLGQGPEFLTYFQNEAQLEKSRLLSDRFSAERPKGSFSTLEIQRTEQGDSAMYLCASRGLTNTGELFFGEGSRLTVL.

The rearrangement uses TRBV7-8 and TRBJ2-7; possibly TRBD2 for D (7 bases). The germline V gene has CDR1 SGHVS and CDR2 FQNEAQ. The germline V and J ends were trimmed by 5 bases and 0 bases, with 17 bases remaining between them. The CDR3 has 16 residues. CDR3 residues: CASSPPYREGSYEQYF. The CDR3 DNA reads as TGTGCCAGCAGCCCTCCTTACAGGGAGGGCTCCTACGAGCAGTACTTC.

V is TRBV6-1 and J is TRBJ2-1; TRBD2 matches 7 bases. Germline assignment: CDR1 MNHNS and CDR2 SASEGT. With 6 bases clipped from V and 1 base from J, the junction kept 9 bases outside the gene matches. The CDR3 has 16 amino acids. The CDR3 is CASSAFLAVSYNEQFF. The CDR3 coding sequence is TGTGCCAGCAGCGCATTTCTAGCGGTATCCTACAATGAGCAGTTCTTC.

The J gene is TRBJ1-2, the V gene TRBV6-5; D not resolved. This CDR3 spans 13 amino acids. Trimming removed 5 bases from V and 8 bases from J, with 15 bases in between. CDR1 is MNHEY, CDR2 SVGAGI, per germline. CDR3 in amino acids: CASSTTVYGGYTF. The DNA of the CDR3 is TGTGCCAGCAGTACCACAGTCTACGGCGGCTACACCTTC.

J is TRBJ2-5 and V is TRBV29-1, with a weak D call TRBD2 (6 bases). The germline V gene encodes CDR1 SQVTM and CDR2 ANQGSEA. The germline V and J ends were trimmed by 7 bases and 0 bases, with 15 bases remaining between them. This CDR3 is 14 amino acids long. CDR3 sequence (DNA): TGCAGCGCCCCACCGGAGGGCAACCAAGAGACCCAGTACTTC. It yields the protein CSAPPEGNQETQYF. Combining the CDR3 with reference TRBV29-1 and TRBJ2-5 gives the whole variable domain SAVISQKPSRDICQRGTSLTIQCQVDSQVTMMFWYRQQPGQSLTLIATANQGSEATYESGFVIDKFPISRPNLTFSTLTVSNMSPEDSSIYLCSAPPEGNQETQYFGPGTRLLVL.

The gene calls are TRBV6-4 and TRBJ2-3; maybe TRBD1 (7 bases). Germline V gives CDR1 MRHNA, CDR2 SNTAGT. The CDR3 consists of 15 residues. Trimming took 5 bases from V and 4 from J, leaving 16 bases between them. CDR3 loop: CASSRQGGFADTQYF. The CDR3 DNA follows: TGTGCCAGCAGTAGACAGGGAGGATTCGCAGATACGCAGTATTTT.